This paragraph reports one T cell receptor beta chain. The time point: persistent/refractory GD, antithyroid drugs over 5 years with positive TRAb. Preparation of the TCR library used RNA extracted from PBMCs. This sample stems from a study of regulatory T cells in long-lasting Graves disease. For TCR beta, libraries came from iRepertoire HTBI primers and Arm-PCR of CDR3 regions. MiXCR, applied by TCRdb to the multiplex PCR reads, yields one record per CDR3 protein. The sample carries hundreds of thousands of distinct CDR3 sequences, about 32% recorded once. CDR3 length equals 14 residues. Germline values: CDR1 MNHEY, CDR2 SVGAGI. V lost 2 bases to trimming and J lost 4 bases, with 12 bases between them.

This clonotype was obtained from a female donor with Graves disease. This specimen consisted of peripheral blood mononuclear cells (PBMCs), obtained when the disease was refractory, from a patient treated with antithyroid drugs. The chain combines TRBV6-5 with TRBJ2-7; D might be TRBD1 or TRBD2, each matching 6 bases. CDR3 bases: TGTGCCAGCAGTTACGGGGGGCGCGGGTACGAGCAGTACTTC. Protein sequence: CASSYGGRGYEQYF.